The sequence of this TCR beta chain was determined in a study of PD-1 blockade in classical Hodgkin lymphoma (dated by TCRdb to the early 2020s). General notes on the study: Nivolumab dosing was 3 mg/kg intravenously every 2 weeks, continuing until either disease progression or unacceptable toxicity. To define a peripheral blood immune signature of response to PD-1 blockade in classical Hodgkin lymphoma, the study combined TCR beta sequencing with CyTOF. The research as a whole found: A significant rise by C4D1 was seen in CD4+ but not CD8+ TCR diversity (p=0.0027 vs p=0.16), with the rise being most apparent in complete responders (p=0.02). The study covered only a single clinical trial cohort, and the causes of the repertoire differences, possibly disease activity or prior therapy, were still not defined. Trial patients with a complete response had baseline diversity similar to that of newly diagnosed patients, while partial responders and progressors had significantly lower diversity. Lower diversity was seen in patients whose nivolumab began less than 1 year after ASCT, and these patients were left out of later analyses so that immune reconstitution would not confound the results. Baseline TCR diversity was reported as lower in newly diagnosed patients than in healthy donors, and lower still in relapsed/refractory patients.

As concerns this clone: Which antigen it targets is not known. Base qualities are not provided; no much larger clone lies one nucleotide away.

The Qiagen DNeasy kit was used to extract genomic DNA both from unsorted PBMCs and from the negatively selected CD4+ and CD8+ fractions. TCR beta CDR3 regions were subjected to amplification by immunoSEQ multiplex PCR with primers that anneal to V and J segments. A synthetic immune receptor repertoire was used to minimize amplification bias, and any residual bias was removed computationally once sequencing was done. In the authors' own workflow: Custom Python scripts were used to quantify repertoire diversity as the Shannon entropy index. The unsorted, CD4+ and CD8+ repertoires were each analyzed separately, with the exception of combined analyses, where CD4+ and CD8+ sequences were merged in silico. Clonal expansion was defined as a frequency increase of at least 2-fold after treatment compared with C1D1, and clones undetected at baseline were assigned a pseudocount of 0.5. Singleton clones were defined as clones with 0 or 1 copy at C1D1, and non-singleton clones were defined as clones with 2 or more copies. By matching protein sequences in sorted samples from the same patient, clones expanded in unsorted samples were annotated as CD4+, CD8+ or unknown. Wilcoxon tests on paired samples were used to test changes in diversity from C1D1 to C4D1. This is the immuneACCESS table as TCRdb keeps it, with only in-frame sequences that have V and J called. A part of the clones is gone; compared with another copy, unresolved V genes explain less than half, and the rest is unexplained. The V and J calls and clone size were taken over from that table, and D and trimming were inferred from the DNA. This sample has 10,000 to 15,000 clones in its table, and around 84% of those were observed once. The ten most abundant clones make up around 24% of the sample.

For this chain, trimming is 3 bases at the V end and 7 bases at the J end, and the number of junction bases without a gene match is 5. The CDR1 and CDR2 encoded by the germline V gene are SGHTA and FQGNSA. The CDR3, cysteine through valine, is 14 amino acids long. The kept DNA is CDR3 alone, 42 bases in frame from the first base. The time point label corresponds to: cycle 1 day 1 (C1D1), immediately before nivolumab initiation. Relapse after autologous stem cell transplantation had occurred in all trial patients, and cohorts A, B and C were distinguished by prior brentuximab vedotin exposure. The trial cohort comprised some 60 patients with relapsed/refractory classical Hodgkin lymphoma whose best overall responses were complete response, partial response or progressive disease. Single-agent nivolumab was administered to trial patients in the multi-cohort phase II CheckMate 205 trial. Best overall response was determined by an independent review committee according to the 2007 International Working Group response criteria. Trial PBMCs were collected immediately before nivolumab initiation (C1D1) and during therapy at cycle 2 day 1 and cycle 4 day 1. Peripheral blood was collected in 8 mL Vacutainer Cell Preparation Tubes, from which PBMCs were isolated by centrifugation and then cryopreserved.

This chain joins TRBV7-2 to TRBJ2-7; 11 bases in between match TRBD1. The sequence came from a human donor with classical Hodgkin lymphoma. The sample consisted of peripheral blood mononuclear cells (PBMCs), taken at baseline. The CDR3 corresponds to CASSFGQGAREQYV. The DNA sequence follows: TGTGCCAGCAGCTTCGGACAGGGGGCACGAGAGCAGTACGTC.